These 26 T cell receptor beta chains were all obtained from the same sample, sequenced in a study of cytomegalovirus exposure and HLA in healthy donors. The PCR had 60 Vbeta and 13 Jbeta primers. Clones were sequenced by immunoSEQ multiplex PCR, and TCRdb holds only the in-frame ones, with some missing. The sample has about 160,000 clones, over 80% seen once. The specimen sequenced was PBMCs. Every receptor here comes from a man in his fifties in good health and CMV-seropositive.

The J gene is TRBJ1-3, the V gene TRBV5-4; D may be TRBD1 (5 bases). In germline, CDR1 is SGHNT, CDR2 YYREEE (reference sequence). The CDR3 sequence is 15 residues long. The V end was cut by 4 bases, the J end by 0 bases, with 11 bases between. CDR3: CASSPDSSSGNTIYF. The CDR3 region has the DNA TGTGCCAGCAGCCCCGACAGTTCCTCTGGAAACACCATATATTTT.

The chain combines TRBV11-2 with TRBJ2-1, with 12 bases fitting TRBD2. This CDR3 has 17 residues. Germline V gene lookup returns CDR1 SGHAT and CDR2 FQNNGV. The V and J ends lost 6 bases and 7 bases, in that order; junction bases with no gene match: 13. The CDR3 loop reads CASRLSRGLAGGNEQFF. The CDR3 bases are TGTGCCAGCAGACTAAGTAGAGGCCTAGCGGGAGGGAATGAGCAGTTCTTC.

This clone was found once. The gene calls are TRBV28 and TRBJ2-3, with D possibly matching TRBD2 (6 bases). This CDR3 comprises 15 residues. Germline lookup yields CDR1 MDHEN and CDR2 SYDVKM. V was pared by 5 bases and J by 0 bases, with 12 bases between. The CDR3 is CASSDRRESTDTQYF. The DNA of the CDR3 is TGTGCCAGCAGTGACCGGCGGGAAAGCACAGATACGCAGTATTTT. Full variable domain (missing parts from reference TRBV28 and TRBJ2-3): DVKVTQSSRYLVKRTGEKVFLECVQDMDHENMFWYRQDPGLGLRLIYFSYDVKMKEKGDIPEGYSVSREKKERFSLILESASTNQTSMYLCASSDRRESTDTQYFGPGTRLTVL.

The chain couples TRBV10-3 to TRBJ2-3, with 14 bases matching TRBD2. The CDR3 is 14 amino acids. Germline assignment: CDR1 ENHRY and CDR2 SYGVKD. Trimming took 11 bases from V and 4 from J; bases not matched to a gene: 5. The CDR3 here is CAVGTSGSPDTQYF. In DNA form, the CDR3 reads TGTGCCGTAGGGACTAGCGGGAGCCCAGATACGCAGTATTTT.

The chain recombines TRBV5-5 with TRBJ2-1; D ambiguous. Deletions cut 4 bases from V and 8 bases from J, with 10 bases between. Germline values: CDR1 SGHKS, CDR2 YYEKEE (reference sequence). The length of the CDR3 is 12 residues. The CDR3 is CASSQMEYEQFF. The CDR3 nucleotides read TGTGCCAGCAGCCAGATGGAGTATGAGCAGTTCTTC. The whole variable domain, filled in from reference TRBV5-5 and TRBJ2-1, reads DAGVTQSPTHLIKTRGQQVTLRCSPISGHKSVSWYQQVLGQGPQFIFQYYEKEERGRGNFPDRFSARQFPNYSSELNVNALLLGDSALYLCASSQMEYEQFFGPGTRLTVL.

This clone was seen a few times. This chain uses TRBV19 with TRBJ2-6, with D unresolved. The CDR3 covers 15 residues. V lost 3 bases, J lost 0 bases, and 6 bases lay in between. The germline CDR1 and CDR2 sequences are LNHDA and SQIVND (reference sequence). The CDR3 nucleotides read TGTGCCAGTAGTATTTCTCCCTCTGGGGCCAACGTCCTGACTTTC. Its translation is CASSISPSGANVLTF.

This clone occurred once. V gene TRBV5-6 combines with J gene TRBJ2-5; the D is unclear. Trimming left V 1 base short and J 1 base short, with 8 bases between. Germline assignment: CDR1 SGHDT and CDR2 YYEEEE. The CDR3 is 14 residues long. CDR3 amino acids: CASSLSQIQETQYF. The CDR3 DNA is TGTGCCAGCAGCTTGTCGCAGATCCAAGAGACCCAGTACTTC.

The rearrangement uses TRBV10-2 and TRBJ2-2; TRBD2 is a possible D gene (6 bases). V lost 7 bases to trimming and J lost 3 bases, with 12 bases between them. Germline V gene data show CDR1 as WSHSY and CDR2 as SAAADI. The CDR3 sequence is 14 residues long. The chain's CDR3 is CASTVTSYTGELFF. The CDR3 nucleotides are TGCGCCAGCACGGTGACTAGTTACACCGGGGAGCTGTTTTTT.

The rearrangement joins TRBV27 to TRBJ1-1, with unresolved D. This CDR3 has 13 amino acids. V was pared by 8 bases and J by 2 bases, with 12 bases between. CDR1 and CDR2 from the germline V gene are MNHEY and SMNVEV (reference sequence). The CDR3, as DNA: TGTGCCAGCTCGTCCCAGGCAAACACTGAAGCTTTCTTT. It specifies CASSSQANTEAFF.

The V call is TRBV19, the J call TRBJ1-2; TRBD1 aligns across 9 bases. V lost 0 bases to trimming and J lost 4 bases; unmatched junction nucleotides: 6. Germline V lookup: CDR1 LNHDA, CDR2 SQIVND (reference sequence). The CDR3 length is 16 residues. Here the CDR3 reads CASSIDNTGGIYGYTF. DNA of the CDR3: TGTGCCAGTAGTATAGATAATACAGGGGGCATCTATGGCTACACCTTC.

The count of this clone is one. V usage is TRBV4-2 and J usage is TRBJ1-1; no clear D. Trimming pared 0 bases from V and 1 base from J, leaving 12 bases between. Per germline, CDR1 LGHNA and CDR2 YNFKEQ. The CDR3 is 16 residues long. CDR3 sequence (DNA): TGTGCCAGCAGCCAAGATAGAGGAGGGAAGAACACTGAAGCTTTCTTT. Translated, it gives CASSQDRGGKNTEAFF.

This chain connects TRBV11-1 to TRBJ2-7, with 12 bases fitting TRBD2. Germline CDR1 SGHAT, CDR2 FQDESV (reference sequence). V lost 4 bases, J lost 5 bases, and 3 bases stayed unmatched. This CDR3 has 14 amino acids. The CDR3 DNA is TGTGCCAGCAGCTGGACTAGCGGGACCGACGAGCAGTACTTC. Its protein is CASSWTSGTDEQYF.

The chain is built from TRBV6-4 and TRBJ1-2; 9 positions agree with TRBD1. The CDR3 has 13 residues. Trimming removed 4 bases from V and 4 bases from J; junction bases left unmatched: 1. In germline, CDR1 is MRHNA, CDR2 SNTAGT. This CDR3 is CASSADRGYGYTF. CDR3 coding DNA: TGTGCCAGCAGTGCGGACAGGGGCTATGGCTACACCTTC.

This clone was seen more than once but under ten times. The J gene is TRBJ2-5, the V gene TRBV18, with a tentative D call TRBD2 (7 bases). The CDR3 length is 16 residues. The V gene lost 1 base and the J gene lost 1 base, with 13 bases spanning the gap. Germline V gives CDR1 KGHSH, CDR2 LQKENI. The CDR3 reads CASSPQGAGAQETQYF. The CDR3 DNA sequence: TGTGCCAGCTCACCACAAGGGGCGGGGGCCCAAGAGACCCAGTACTTC.

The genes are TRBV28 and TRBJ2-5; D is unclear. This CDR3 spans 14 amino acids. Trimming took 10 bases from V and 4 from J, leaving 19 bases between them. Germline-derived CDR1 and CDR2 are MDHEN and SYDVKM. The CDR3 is CAIRSARGVETQYF. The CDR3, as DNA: TGTGCCATCAGATCAGCAAGAGGTGTAGAGACCCAGTACTTC.

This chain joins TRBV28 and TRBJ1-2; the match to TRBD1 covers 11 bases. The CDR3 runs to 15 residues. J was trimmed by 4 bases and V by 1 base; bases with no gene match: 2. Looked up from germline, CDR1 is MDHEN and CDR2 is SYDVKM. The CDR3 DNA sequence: TGTGCCAGCAGTTTATCCGGGACAGGGGGCTATGGCTACACCTTC. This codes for CASSLSGTGGYGYTF.

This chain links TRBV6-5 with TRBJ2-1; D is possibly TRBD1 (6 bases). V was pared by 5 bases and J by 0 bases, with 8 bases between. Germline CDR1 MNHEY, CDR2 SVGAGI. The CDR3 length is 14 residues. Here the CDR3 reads CASSQDSSYNEQFF. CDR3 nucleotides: TGTGCCAGCAGTCAGGACAGCTCCTACAATGAGCAGTTCTTC.

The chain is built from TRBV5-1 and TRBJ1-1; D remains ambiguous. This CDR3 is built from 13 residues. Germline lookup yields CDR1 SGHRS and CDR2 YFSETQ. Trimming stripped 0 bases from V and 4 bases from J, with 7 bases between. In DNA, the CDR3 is TGCGCCAGCAGCTTGGGCCAGATCACTGAAGCTTTCTTT. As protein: CASSLGQITEAFF.

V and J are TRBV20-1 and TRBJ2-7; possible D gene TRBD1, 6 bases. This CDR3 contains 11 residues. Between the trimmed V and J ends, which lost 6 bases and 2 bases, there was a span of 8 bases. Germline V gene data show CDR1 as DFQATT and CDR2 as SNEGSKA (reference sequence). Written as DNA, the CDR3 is TGCAGTGCGCGGACAGCCTACGAGCAGTACTTC. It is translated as CSARTAYEQYF.

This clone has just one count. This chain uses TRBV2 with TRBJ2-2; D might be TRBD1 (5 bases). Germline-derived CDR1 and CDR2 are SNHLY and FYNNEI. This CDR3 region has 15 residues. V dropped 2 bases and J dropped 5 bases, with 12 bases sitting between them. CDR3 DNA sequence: TGTGCCAGCAGTGAAAGTGGGGCCATAACCGGGGAGCTGTTTTTT. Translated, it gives CASSESGAITGELFF.

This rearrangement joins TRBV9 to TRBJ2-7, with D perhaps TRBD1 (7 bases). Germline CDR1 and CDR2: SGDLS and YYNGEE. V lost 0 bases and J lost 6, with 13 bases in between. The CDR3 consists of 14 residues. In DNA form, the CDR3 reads TGTGCCAGCAGCGTAGCCGGGACAGCGGGCGAGCAGTACTTC. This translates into CASSVAGTAGEQYF.

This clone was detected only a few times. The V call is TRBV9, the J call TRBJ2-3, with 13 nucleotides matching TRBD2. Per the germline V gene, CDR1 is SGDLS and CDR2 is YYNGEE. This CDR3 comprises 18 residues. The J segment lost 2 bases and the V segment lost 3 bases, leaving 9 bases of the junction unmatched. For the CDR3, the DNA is TGTGCCAGCAGCGCCCGACTAGCGGGAGGACGAAACACAGATACGCAGTATTTT. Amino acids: CASSARLAGGRNTDTQYF.

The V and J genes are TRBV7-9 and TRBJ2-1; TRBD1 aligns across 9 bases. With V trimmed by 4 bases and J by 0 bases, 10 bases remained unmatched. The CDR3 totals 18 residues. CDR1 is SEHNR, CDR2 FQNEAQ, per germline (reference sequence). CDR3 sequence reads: CASSSLAGTGISYNEQFF. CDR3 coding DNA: TGTGCCAGCAGCTCACTCGCCGGGACAGGGATCTCCTACAATGAGCAGTTCTTC. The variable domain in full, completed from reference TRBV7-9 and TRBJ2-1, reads DTGVSQNPRHKITKRGQNVTFRCDPISEHNRLYWYRQTLGQGPEFLTYFQNEAQLEKSRLLSDRFSAERPKGSFSTLEIQRTEQGDSAMYLCASSSLAGTGISYNEQFFGPGTRLTVL.

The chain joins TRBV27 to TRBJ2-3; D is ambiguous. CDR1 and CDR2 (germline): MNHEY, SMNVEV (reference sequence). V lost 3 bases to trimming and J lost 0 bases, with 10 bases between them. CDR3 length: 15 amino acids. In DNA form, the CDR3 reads TGTGCCAGCAGTTTGCAGGTCCCTAGCACAGATACGCAGTATTTT. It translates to CASSLQVPSTDTQYF.

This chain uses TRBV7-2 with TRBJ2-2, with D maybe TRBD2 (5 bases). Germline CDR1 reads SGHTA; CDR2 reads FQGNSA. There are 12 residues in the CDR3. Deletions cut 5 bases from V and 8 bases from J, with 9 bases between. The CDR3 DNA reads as TGTGCCAGCAGCCCCCGGGGAGGGGAGCTGTTTTTT. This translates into CASSPRGGELFF.

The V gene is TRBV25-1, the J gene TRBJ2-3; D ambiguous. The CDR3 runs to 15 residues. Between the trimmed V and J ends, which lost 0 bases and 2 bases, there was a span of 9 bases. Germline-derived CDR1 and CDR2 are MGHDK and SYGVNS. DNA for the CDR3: TGTGCCAGCAGTGAATATGGCACAAACACAGATACGCAGTATTTT. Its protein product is CASSEYGTNTDTQYF. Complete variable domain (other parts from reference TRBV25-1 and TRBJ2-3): EADIYQTPRYLVIGTGKKITLECSQTMGHDKMYWYQQDPGMELHLIHYSYGVNSTEKGDLSSESTVSRIRTEHFPLTLESARPSHTSQYLCASSEYGTNTDTQYFGPGTRLTVL.